This TCR beta chain was found in a study of cytomegalovirus exposure and HLA in healthy donors. Study findings and constraints: A later analysis appeared to link common viral pathogens to several of the most significant clusters. Later findings reportedly placed an Asian-associated ancestry cluster below the approximately 670-donor mean for N-insertions.

This CDR3 has 14 residues. Per germline, CDR1 GTSNPN and CDR2 SVGIG (reference sequence). Trimming at V came to 2 bases and at J to 6 bases, leaving 7 bases not matched to a gene. The sample holds one count of this clone. The antigen is undetermined. PCR employed 60 Vbeta and 13 Jbeta primers. Profiling relied on immunoSEQ multiplex PCR, and the TCRdb table lists in-frame clones only, not all of them. The sample yields a few hundred thousand clones, over 75% seen once. This rearrangement joins TRBV30 to TRBJ1-2, with TRBD1 identical over 9 bases. Input material: PBMCs. The receptor was derived from a man aged 18-30 years in good health and CMV-seronegative. The CDR3 loop reads CAWSSGQGYDGYTF. CDR3 in DNA: TGTGCCTGGAGTTCCGGACAGGGGTATGATGGCTACACCTTC.